The table lists the clone carrying this T cell receptor (beta chain) with a count of one. Its antigen is still unknown. This specimen comes from a study of graft-versus-host responses after intestinal transplantation. V dropped 2 bases and J dropped 3 bases, with 12 bases sitting between them. Germline loops: CDR1 SGHNT, CDR2 YENEEA. The CDR3 contains 15 residues. Libraries were prepared by immunoSEQ multiplex PCR; TCRdb keeps only in-frame clonotypes and omits some of them. The sample has 20,000 to 30,000 clones, over 80% seen once; the top ten hold 0.7%. Findings and caveats of the study: GvH clones surfaced in recipient marrow, some emerging earlier in ileum or blood.

This sequence was found in a human donor who received an intestinal transplant. The rearrangement links TRBV11-3 to TRBJ2-3, with TRBD1 as a possible D gene (6 bases). Material: unstimulated CD4+ T cells sorted from spleen or lymph node cells, obtained before intestinal transplant. Written as DNA, the CDR3 is TGTGCCAGCAGCTTAAGGGGGAGCACAACAGATACGCAGTATTTT. Translation gives CASSLRGSTTDTQYF.